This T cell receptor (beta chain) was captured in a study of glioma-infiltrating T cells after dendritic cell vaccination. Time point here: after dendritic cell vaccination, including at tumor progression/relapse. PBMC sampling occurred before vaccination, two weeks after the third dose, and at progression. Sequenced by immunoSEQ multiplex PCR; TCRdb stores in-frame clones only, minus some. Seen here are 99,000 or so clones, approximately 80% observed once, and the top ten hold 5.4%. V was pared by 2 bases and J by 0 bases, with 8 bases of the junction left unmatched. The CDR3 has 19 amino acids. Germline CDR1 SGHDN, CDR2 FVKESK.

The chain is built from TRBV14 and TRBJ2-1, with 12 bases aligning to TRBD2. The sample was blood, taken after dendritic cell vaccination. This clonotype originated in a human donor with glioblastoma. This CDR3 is CASSQRRTSGVSSYNEQFF. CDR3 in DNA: TGTGCCAGCAGCCAAAGACGGACTAGCGGGGTCAGCTCCTACAATGAGCAGTTCTTC.